A selection of T cell receptor beta chains follows, all from one sample in a study of CD8+ T cells in alopecia areata. The table came from immunoSEQ multiplex PCR; TCRdb's copy has only in-frame clones and leaves some out. Of 140,000 to 150,000 clones detected, about 87% appear once; the ten largest clones hold over 12%. The starting material was CD8+ T cells sorted from blood, obtained at week 0. Receptors were obtained from a human donor with alopecia areata. Each CDR3 is given with its conserved first and last residue. The D gene is left open where the match is weak. Some rows mark clone size as missing; the rest say once, few, many or name a class of expanded clone.

d_gene	v_gene	abundance	j_gene	CDR3aa	CDR3nt
.	TRBV27	.	TRBJ1-2	CASSSDTGIYTYGYTF	TGTGCCAGCAGTTCGGATACAGGGATCTATACCTATGGCTACACCTTC
TRBD2	TRBV7-9	.	TRBJ2-1	CASSSTSGVGQFF	TGTGCCAGCAGCTCGACTAGCGGGGTAGGGCAGTTCTTC
TRBD1	TRBV29-1	.	TRBJ2-7	CSVEGGAGQVSYEQYF	TGCAGCGTTGAAGGAGGAGCCGGACAGGTCTCCTACGAGCAGTACTTC
.	TRBV27	.	TRBJ2-7	CASSPDRGAKNEQYF	TGTGCCAGCAGTCCCGATCGAGGGGCTAAGAACGAGCAGTACTTC
TRBD2	TRBV27	.	TRBJ2-7	CASSFSGGSHSYEQYF	TGTGCCAGCAGTTTTTCGGGGGGATCCCACTCCTACGAGCAGTACTTC
.	TRBV7-8	.	TRBJ1-2	CASSLEDEARWDYGYTF	TGTGCCAGCAGCTTAGAGGACGAGGCGCGATGGGACTATGGCTACACCTTC
.	TRBV14	.	TRBJ2-5	CASSPERVTQYF	TGTGCCAGCAGTCCAGAAAGGGTTACCCAGTACTTC
TRBD1	TRBV4-1	.	TRBJ1-2	CASSQEPGQTAF	TGCGCCAGCAGCCAGGAACCGGGACAGACCGCCTTC
TRBD2	TRBV7-9	.	TRBJ2-1	CASSPPSGGRDEQFF	TGTGCCAGCAGCCCCCCTAGCGGGGGGAGGGATGAGCAGTTCTTC
.	TRBV19	once	TRBJ1-2	CASTYTNDNYGYTF	TGTGCCAGTACCTACACCAATGACAACTATGGCTACACCTTC
TRBD1	TRBV11-2	once	TRBJ2-7	CASSLDSGTGSPYEQYF	TGTGCCAGCAGCTTAGATTCCGGGACAGGGTCCCCCTACGAGCAGTACTTC
.	TRBV6-5	.	TRBJ2-2	CASSYGGMAGELFF	TGTGCCAGCAGTTACGGGGGAATGGCCGGGGAGCTGTTTTTT
.	TRBV6-5	.	TRBJ2-7	CASSYGVMPYEQYF	TGTGCCAGCAGTTACGGGGTCATGCCCTACGAGCAGTACTTC
.	TRBV29-1	once	TRBJ2-5	CSVGERAAPQETQYF	TGCAGCGTTGGGGAACGGGCAGCCCCCCAAGAGACCCAGTACTTC
.	TRBV29-1	.	TRBJ2-7	CSVDRDGHEQYF	TGCAGCGTTGACCGGGACGGTCACGAGCAGTACTTC